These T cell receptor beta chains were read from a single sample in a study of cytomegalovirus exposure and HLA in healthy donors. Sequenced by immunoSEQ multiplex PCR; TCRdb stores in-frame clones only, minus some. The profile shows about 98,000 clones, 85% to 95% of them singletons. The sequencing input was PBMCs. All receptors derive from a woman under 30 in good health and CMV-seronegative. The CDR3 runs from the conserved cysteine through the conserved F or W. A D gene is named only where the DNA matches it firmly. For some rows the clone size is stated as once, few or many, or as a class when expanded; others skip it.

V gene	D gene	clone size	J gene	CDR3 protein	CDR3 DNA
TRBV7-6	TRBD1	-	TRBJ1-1	CASSATGGSTEAFF	TGTGCCAGCAGCGCGACAGGGGGCTCGACTGAAGCTTTCTTT
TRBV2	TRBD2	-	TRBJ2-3	CASSPAGGFDTQYF	TGTGCCAGCAGCCCGGCGGGGGGCTTCGATACGCAGTATTTT
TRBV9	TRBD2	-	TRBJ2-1	CASSALGLAVGNEQFF	TGTGCCAGCAGCGCTCTTGGGCTAGCGGTGGGGAATGAGCAGTTCTTC
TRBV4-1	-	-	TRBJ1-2	CASSPEGGNWGYTF	TGCGCCAGCAGCCCAGAGGGCGGGAATTGGGGCTACACCTTC
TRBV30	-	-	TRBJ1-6	CAWSVEGLNSPLHF	TGTGCCTGGAGTGTTGAGGGCCTAAATTCACCCCTCCACTTT
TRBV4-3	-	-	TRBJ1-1	CASSQERRNSEAFF	TGCGCCAGCAGCCAAGAGCGGAGGAATTCTGAAGCTTTCTTT
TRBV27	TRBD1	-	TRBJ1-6	CASSLLTGTGAPLHF	TGTGCCAGCAGTTTACTGACAGGGACCGGCGCACCCCTCCACTTT
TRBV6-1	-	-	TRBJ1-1	CASSEFLGHMNTEAFF	TGTGCCAGCAGTGAATTTCTCGGACACATGAACACTGAAGCTTTCTTT
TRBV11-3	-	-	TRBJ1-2	CASSLDSGANYGYTF	TGTGCCAGCAGCTTAGATTCAGGGGCTAACTATGGCTACACCTTC
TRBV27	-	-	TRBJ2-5	CASSLDRFGETQYF	TGTGCCAGCAGTTTAGACCGCTTCGGGGAGACCCAGTACTTC
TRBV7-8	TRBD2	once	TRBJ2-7	CASRQPGTSGKEQYF	TGTGCCAGCAGACAACCCGGGACTAGCGGGAAAGAGCAGTACTTC
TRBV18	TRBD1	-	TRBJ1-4	CASSPQKSRGYSTNEKLFF	TGTGCCAGCTCACCACAAAAATCCAGGGGGTATTCAACTAATGAAAAACTGTTTTTT
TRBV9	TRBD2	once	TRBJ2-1	CASSVGTSGRRGNEQFF	TGTGCCAGCAGCGTAGGTACTAGCGGGAGGAGGGGGAATGAGCAGTTCTTC
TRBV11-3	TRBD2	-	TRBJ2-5	CASSRTSGSFVETQYF	TGTGCCAGCAGCAGGACTAGCGGGAGTTTCGTTGAGACCCAGTACTTC
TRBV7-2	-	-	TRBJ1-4	CASSSPGEATNEKLFF	TGTGCCAGCAGCTCCCCGGGGGAGGCAACTAATGAAAAACTGTTTTTT
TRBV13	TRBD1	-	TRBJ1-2	CASSHSGTGISYTF	TGTGCCAGCAGCCATTCCGGGACAGGGATCAGCTACACCTTC
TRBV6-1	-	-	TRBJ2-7	CASSVGTDHEQYF	TGTGCCAGCAGTGTCGGGACTGACCACGAGCAGTACTTC
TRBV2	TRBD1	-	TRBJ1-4	CASGPGQINEKLFF	TGTGCCAGCGGACCGGGACAGATTAATGAAAAACTGTTTTTT
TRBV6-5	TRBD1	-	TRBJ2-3	CASRTTGSTDTQYF	TGTGCCAGCAGGACGACAGGGAGCACAGATACGCAGTATTTT
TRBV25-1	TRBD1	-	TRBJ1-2	CASRGTGGGYGYTF	TGTGCCAGCAGGGGGACAGGGGGAGGCTATGGCTACACCTTC
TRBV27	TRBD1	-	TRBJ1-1	CASSLSATGNTEAFF	TGTGCCAGCAGTTTATCGGCGACAGGGAATACTGAAGCTTTCTTT
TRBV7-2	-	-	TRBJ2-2	CASSLTRSTGELFF	TGTGCCAGCAGCTTAACGAGAAGCACCGGGGAGCTGTTTTTT
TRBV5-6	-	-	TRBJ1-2	CASTPQRDKYGYTF	TGTGCCAGCACCCCCCAGCGGGACAAATATGGCTACACCTTC
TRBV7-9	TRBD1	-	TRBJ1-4	CASSSGRQGLNEKLFF	TGTGCCAGCAGCTCTGGCCGACAGGGACTTAATGAAAAACTGTTTTTT
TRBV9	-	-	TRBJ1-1	CASSAQRPQQGNTEAFF	TGTGCCAGCAGCGCTCAACGTCCCCAACAGGGGAACACTGAAGCTTTCTTT
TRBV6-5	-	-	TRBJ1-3	CASSREPGNTIYF	TGTGCCAGCAGCAGGGAACCTGGAAACACCATATATTTT
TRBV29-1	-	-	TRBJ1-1	CGGGGQLNTEAFF	TGCGGGGGGGGCGGCCAGCTGAACACTGAAGCTTTCTTT
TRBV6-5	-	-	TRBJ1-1	CASSYTGSPEAFF	TGTGCCAGCAGTTACACGGGGAGCCCTGAAGCTTTCTTT
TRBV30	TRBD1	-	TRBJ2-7	CAWTSGTGAHEQYF	TGTGCCTGGACCTCCGGGACAGGGGCCCACGAGCAGTACTTC
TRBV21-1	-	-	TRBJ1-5	CASSTEGSRQHF	TGTGCCAGCAGCACGGAGGGGTCGCGCCAGCATTTT
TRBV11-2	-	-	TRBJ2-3	CASIDGYTQYF	TGTGCCAGCATCGACGGGTATACGCAGTATTTT
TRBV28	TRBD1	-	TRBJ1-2	CASSPPGQGIRSLGYTF	TGTGCCAGCAGTCCGCCGGGACAGGGAATTCGGTCGTTAGGCTACACCTTC
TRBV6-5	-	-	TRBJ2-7	CASTYGSPVRYEQYF	TGTGCCAGCACCTATGGATCTCCGGTGAGGTACGAGCAGTACTTC
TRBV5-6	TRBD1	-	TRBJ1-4	CASSSPQGANEKLFF	TGTGCCAGCAGCTCACCACAGGGGGCTAATGAAAAACTGTTTTTT
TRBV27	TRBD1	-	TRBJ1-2	CASSLRAGGSVGYTF	TGTGCCAGCAGTTTAAGGGCAGGGGGCAGTGTTGGCTACACCTTC
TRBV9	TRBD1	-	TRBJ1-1	CASSYQGATEAFF	TGTGCCAGCAGCTATCAGGGGGCCACTGAAGCTTTCTTT
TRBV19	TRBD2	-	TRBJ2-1	CASSIGGGDEQFF	TGTGCCAGTAGTATTGGGGGGGGAGATGAGCAGTTCTTC
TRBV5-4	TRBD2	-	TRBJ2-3	CASSPGLAGTSTDTQYF	TGTGCCAGCAGCCCCGGACTAGCGGGGACTAGCACAGATACGCAGTATTTT
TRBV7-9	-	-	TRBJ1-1	CASSLRNTNTEAFF	TGTGCCAGCAGCCTACGAAATACGAACACTGAAGCTTTCTTT
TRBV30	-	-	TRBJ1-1	CAWNPGGSGTEAFF	TGTGCCTGGAACCCCGGGGGTAGCGGCACTGAAGCTTTCTTT
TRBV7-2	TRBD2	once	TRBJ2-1	CASSPIGTSGYNEQFF	TGTGCCAGCAGCCCAATAGGGACTAGCGGATACAATGAGCAGTTCTTC
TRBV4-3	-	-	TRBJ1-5	CASSQEPRDNQPQHF	TGCGCCAGCAGCCAAGAACCGCGGGACAATCAGCCCCAGCATTTT
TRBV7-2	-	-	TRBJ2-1	CASSLAHEDEQFF	TGTGCCAGCAGCTTAGCACACGAGGATGAGCAGTTCTTC
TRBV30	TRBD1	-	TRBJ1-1	CAWEPGQAGTEAFF	TGTGCCTGGGAACCGGGACAGGCGGGGACTGAAGCTTTCTTT
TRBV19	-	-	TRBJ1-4	CASSISSEGPRGEKLFF	TGTGCCAGTAGTATTTCCTCCGAGGGACCTAGGGGGGAAAAACTGTTTTTT